This entry lists 4 T cell receptor beta chains sequenced from one sample in a study of T cells in Graves' hyperthyroidism and ophthalmopathy. Amplification targeted TCR beta CDR3 regions from RNA transcripts. HTBI primers were the set used in a first-round RT-PCR of the TCR CDR3. TCRdb reprocessed the multiplex PCR reads with MiXCR, giving one entry per CDR3 protein. The sample has 350,000 to 500,000 distinct CDR3 sequences, roughly 13% seen once. Sequenced sample: blood. The receptors come from a woman aged 18-35 years with Graves' hyperthyroidism.

This clonotype was counted ten times or more. V usage is TRBV28 and J usage is TRBJ1-1; tentative D call: TRBD1 (6 bases). Trimming shortened V by 7 bases and J by 3 bases, and 21 bases separated the two germline ends. CDR3 length: 16 amino acids. CDR1 and CDR2 (germline): MDHEN, SYDVKM. The CDR3 DNA reads TGTGCCAGCAATTCCCCCTTTGGGGGCGCGGACACTGAAGCTTTCTTT. Protein: CASNSPFGGADTEAFF.

This clonotype was seen ten or more times. The J gene is TRBJ1-2, the V gene TRBV12-3 or TRBV12-4; TRBD1 matches at 12 bases. The ends lost 3 bases at V and 1 base at J; junction bases unmatched: 9. This CDR3 spans 18 amino acids. In DNA form, the CDR3 reads TGTGCCAGCAGTTTTCTTCCGGGACAGGGGGCAAGTAACTATGGCTACACCTTC. As protein: CASSFLPGQGASNYGYTF.

This clonotype was detected a few times. DNA of the CDR3: TGCAGTACACTGCGACTAGCGGATAACACCGGGGAGCTGTTTTTT. It encodes CSTLRLADNTGELFF. The rearrangement uses TRBV20-1 and TRBJ2-2; 9 bases match TRBD2. Germline V lookup: CDR1 DFQATT, CDR2 SNEGSKA (reference sequence). J was trimmed by 2 bases and V by 8 bases; bases with no gene match: 9. The CDR3 consists of 15 residues.

V is TRBV2 and J is TRBJ1-1; D is ambiguous. V was cut by 3 bases and J by 4 bases, with 12 bases left in between. The germline V gene has CDR1 SNHLY and CDR2 FYNNEI. The CDR3 has 14 amino acids. CDR3 region: CASSDEGDVTEAFF. The CDR3 bases are TGTGCCAGCAGTGATGAGGGAGACGTCACTGAAGCTTTCTTT.